This paragraph covers one T cell receptor (beta chain) sequence. The table came from immunoSEQ multiplex PCR; TCRdb's copy has only in-frame clones and leaves some out. Here the sample spans some 1.5 million clones, 96% being singletons. The germline V gene encodes CDR1 SSHAT and CDR2 FNYEAQ (reference sequence). V dropped 5 bases and J dropped 10 bases, with 17 bases sitting between them. CDR3 length: 13 amino acids. The source of the sample is a study of shared clonotypes between healthy human individuals. Sequenced: naive CD4+ T cells sorted from blood. Subset specified: CD45RA+ positively selected. The TCR was taken from a man younger than 45 in good health. The chain joins TRBV7-7 to TRBJ2-5, with D perhaps matching TRBD1 (6 bases). The CDR3 bases are TGTGCCAGCAGCCTTCAAGCAGGGGATAGCCAGTACTTC. It translates to CASSLQAGDSQYF.